This is a list of T cell receptor beta chains from one sample in a study of preoperative IRX-2 immunotherapy in early breast cancer. The repertoire was sequenced with immunoSEQ multiplex PCR; TCRdb's copy has only in-frame clones and lacks some. Of 900 to 1,100 clones in the sample, roughly two thirds are singletons; the top ten hold around 10%. The material sequenced was tumor tissue, taken before IRX-2 immunotherapy. Receptors were obtained from a human donor with breast cancer. CDR3s include the opening cysteine and the closing phenylalanine or tryptophan. A D gene is named only where the DNA matches it firmly. Clone sizes are given selectively: once, few, many, or a class where the clone is expanded.

v_gene	d_gene	abundance	len	j_gene	CDR3aa	CDR3nt
TRBV6-1	.	.	13	TRBJ1-4	CASSEALREKLFF	TGTGCCAGCAGTGAAGCGCTTAGAGAAAAACTGTTTTTT
TRBV7-1	TRBD2	.	17	TRBJ2-2	CASSRAGGGANTGELFF	TGTGCCAGCAGCCGGGCTGGCGGGGGAGCGAACACCGGGGAGCTGTTTTTT
TRBV23-1	TRBD1	.	13	TRBJ1-1	CASSLTGGTEAFF	TGCGCCAGCAGCTTGACAGGGGGAACTGAAGCTTTCTTT
TRBV6-8	.	.	13	TRBJ1-5	CAIIGVSNQPQHF	TGTGCCATAATTGGGGTTAGCAATCAGCCCCAGCATTTT
TRBV11-3	TRBD2	large	16	TRBJ2-7	CASSSSTSAHSYEQYF	TGTGCCAGCAGCTCCTCGACTAGCGCCCACTCCTACGAGCAGTACTTC
TRBV18	TRBD2	.	20	TRBJ2-5	CASSPTMAGFRGRPQETQYF	TGTGCCAGCTCACCAACGATGGCAGGGTTTCGCGGGAGGCCCCAAGAGACCCAGTACTTC
TRBV11-3	TRBD1	.	14	TRBJ1-5	CASSSGTGNQPQHF	TGTGCCAGCAGTTCTGGGACAGGGAATCAGCCCCAGCATTTT
TRBV6-8	TRBD1	.	15	TRBJ1-6	CASSYVGQGLSPLHF	TGTGCCAGCAGTTACGTAGGACAGGGGTTATCACCCCTCCACTTT
TRBV11-3	.	.	14	TRBJ2-3	CASGRGASTDTQYF	TGTGCCAGCGGACGGGGGGCGAGCACAGATACGCAGTATTTT
TRBV11-3	TRBD2	.	16	TRBJ2-1	CASSPHRLAGANEQFF	TGTGCCAGCAGCCCTCATCGACTAGCGGGGGCCAATGAGCAGTTCTTC
TRBV10-1	.	few	14	TRBJ2-2	CAKLGGENTGELFF	TGCGCCAAGTTAGGGGGAGAGAACACCGGGGAGCTGTTTTTT
TRBV29-1	.	.	12	TRBJ2-7	CSVASDSYEQYF	TGCAGCGTTGCAAGTGACTCCTACGAGCAGTACTTC
TRBV10-3	.	.	15	TRBJ2-4	CAISEPQGVKNIQYF	TGTGCCATCAGTGAGCCTCAGGGCGTCAAAAACATTCAGTACTTC
TRBV28	TRBD2	.	15	TRBJ2-1	CASSIIAGGYNEQFF	TGTGCCAGCAGTATAATAGCGGGAGGATACAATGAGCAGTTCTTC
TRBV19	.	.	16	TRBJ2-6	CASSIAPNSGANVLTF	TGTGCCAGTAGTATAGCTCCCAACTCTGGGGCCAACGTCCTGACTTTC
TRBV28	TRBD1	.	15	TRBJ1-1	CASTNPGGMNTEAFF	TGTGCCAGCACTAACCCAGGGGGTATGAACACTGAAGCTTTCTTT
TRBV11-3	TRBD1	.	15	TRBJ2-5	CASNFGQGGQETQYF	TGTGCCAGCAACTTCGGACAGGGTGGTCAGGAGACCCAGTACTTC
TRBV5-1	TRBD2	once	15	TRBJ2-5	CASSLRGGAEETQYF	TGCGCCAGCAGCTTACGCGGGGGGGCCGAAGAGACCCAGTACTTC
TRBV5-1	TRBD1	.	14	TRBJ1-2	CASSGGQGAHGYTF	TGCGCCAGCAGCGGCGGACAGGGGGCTCATGGCTACACCTTC
TRBV6-8	TRBD1	few	16	TRBJ1-6	CASSTNWDSLNSPLHF	TGTGCCAGCAGTACAAACTGGGACAGTTTAAATTCACCCCTCCACTTT
TRBV15	.	.	17	TRBJ2-2	CATSRELVGENTGELFF	TGTGCCACCAGCAGAGAACTTGTCGGAGAGAACACCGGGGAGCTGTTTTTT
TRBV6-8	.	few	15	TRBJ2-3	CASSYGRGDTDTQYF	TGTGCCAGCAGTTACGGGCGGGGAGACACAGATACGCAGTATTTT
TRBV11-3	.	.	14	TRBJ2-1	CASSLGIQDNEQFF	TGTGCCAGCAGCTTAGGAATTCAGGACAATGAGCAGTTCTTC
TRBV6-8	TRBD2	once	14	TRBJ2-5	CASSLTSGGGAQYF	TGTGCCAGCAGTTTGACTAGCGGGGGCGGGGCCCAGTACTTC
TRBV5-1	.	.	15	TRBJ2-7	CASSFNGAGPYEQYF	TGCGCCAGCAGCTTTAACGGGGCCGGCCCCTACGAGCAGTACTTC
TRBV10-2	.	few	13	TRBJ2-7	CASTTSPFYEQYF	TGCGCCAGCACAACTAGCCCCTTCTACGAGCAGTACTTC